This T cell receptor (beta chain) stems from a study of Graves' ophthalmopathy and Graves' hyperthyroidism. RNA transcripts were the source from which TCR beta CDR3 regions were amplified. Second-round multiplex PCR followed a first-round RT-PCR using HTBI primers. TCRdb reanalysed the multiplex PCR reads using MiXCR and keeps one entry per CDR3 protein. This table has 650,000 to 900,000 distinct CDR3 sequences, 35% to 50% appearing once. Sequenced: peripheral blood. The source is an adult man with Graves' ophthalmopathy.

The CDR3 DNA reads as TGTGCCAGCAGTTACTTGAGGACTAGCGGGAGAATCTCTTACGAGCAGTACTTC. Protein: CASSYLRTSGRISYEQYF. The chain joins TRBV6-5 to TRBJ2-7; 13 bases are shared with TRBD2. CDR3 length equals 18 residues. V lost 1 base and J lost 4; bases outside the gene matches: 10. Germline V lookup: CDR1 MNHEY, CDR2 SVGAGI.